This T cell receptor beta chain is from a study of blood T cell repertoires in COVID-19. Whole-study context: Samples taken during acute and convalescent COVID-19 were collected in the United States, Italy and Spain. In each case, the material was cDNA or gDNA derived from T cells, B-cell-depleted T cells, or PBMCs.

This CDR3 has 16 residues. Germline CDR1 is SGHRS and CDR2 is YFSETQ. Between the trimmed V and J ends, which lost 4 bases and 3 bases, there was a span of 18 bases. Original handling: Reference gene primer amplification in the assay estimated nucleated cell counts. The data were produced by immunoSEQ multiplex PCR, yet TCRdb's version contains in-frame clones alone and is incomplete. V and J calls and clone size are given by that table; D and trimming were obtained from the DNA. The sample has 95,000 to 120,000 clones, 85% seen once. The J gene is TRBJ2-3, the V gene TRBV5-1, with D maybe TRBD2 (7 bases). The clonotype was recovered from a human donor in a cohort sampled during active COVID-19. Sequenced input: peripheral blood. The CDR3 spells CASSQRGGAATDTQYF. The CDR3 DNA sequence: TGCGCCAGCAGCCAACGAGGGGGGGCCGCAACAGATACGCAGTATTTT. The full variable domain, in which reference TRBV5-1 and TRBJ2-3 provide the parts outside the CDR3, is KAGVTQTPRYLIKTRGQQVTLSCSPISGHRSVSWYQQTPGQGLQFLFEYFSETQRNKGNFPGRFSGRQFSNSRSEMNVSTLELGDSALYLCASSQRGGAATDTQYFGPGTRLTVL.